This is a list of T cell receptor beta chains from one sample in a study of shared clonotypes between healthy human individuals. Profiled with immunoSEQ multiplex PCR; TCRdb holds only in-frame clones, not every one. The sample shows 2 million to 3 million clones, roughly 93% of them seen only once. Sequencing was carried out using naive CD4+ T cells from PBMCs. Every receptor here comes from a man younger than 35 in good health. Some clones in this sample may be carry-over from other donors' samples. Both conserved end residues are part of each CDR3. Fields, in order: V gene, clone size, J gene, D gene, CDR3 protein, CDR3 DNA. The D gene is left open where the match is weak. A row's size may be missing; if present it is once, few, many or a size class.

V gene: TRBV6-5; clone size: .; J gene: TRBJ2-4; D gene: .; CDR3 protein: CASSSPPKNIQYF; CDR3 DNA: TGTGCCAGCAGTTCCCCGCCCAAAAACATTCAGTACTTC
V gene: TRBV28; clone size: .; J gene: TRBJ2-3; D gene: TRBD2; CDR3 protein: CASSPPASGRRAQYF; CDR3 DNA: TGTGCCAGCAGCCCCCCGGCTAGCGGGAGGCGGGCGCAGTATTTT
V gene: TRBV5-6; clone size: .; J gene: TRBJ2-6; D gene: .; CDR3 protein: CASSAFRQHSGANVLTF; CDR3 DNA: TGTGCCAGCAGCGCCTTCCGACAGCATTCTGGGGCCAACGTCCTGACTTTC
V gene: TRBV11-2; clone size: .; J gene: TRBJ1-5; D gene: .; CDR3 protein: CASSSSGARRPQHF; CDR3 DNA: TGTGCCAGCAGCTCCTCCGGGGCCCGGAGGCCCCAGCATTTT
V gene: TRBV5-1; clone size: .; J gene: TRBJ2-3; D gene: TRBD2; CDR3 protein: CASSSGGLAGGISDTQYF; CDR3 DNA: TGCGCCAGCAGCTCAGGGGGACTAGCGGGAGGTATCTCAGATACGCAGTATTTT
V gene: TRBV9; clone size: once; J gene: TRBJ2-7; D gene: TRBD2; CDR3 protein: CASSASGRAEQYF; CDR3 DNA: TGTGCCAGCAGCGCTAGCGGGAGGGCGGAGCAGTACTTC
V gene: TRBV5-8; clone size: .; J gene: TRBJ2-7; D gene: .; CDR3 protein: CASSLDGGSYEQYF; CDR3 DNA: TGTGCCAGCAGCTTGGATGGTGGGTCCTACGAGCAGTACTTC
V gene: TRBV5-6; clone size: .; J gene: TRBJ2-5; D gene: .; CDR3 protein: CASSLDRRGQETQYF; CDR3 DNA: TGTGCCAGCAGCTTGGACAGGCGAGGACAAGAGACCCAGTACTTC
V gene: TRBV6-4; clone size: .; J gene: TRBJ2-7; D gene: TRBD1; CDR3 protein: CASSEATGGSYEQYF; CDR3 DNA: TGTGCCAGCAGTGAAGCGACAGGGGGCTCCTACGAGCAGTACTTC
V gene: TRBV5-1; clone size: .; J gene: TRBJ2-1; D gene: TRBD1; CDR3 protein: CASSLEQGVSRVGEQFF; CDR3 DNA: TGCGCCAGCAGCTTGGAGCAGGGGGTTAGCAGGGTCGGTGAGCAGTTCTTC
V gene: TRBV2; clone size: .; J gene: TRBJ1-5; D gene: TRBD1; CDR3 protein: CASSFLTGSNQPQHF; CDR3 DNA: TGTGCCAGCAGTTTCTTGACAGGGTCCAATCAGCCCCAGCATTTT
V gene: TRBV6-1; clone size: .; J gene: TRBJ1-4; D gene: .; CDR3 protein: CASSGGDRANEKLFF; CDR3 DNA: TGTGCCAGCAGTGGAGGGGACCGAGCTAATGAAAAACTGTTTTTT
V gene: TRBV5-1; clone size: .; J gene: TRBJ2-7; D gene: .; CDR3 protein: CASSLQPGLSYEQYF; CDR3 DNA: TGCGCCAGCAGCTTGCAACCCGGCCTCTCCTACGAGCAGTACTTC
V gene: TRBV5-1; clone size: .; J gene: TRBJ1-1; D gene: .; CDR3 protein: CASSVGATEAFF; CDR3 DNA: TGCGCCAGCAGCGTGGGGGCCACTGAAGCTTTCTTT
V gene: TRBV4-2; clone size: once; J gene: TRBJ1-5; D gene: .; CDR3 protein: CASSQEGQDNQPQHF; CDR3 DNA: TGTGCCAGCAGCCAAGAGGGGCAGGACAATCAGCCCCAGCATTTT
V gene: TRBV28; clone size: .; J gene: TRBJ2-7; D gene: .; CDR3 protein: CASSLIQTWSYEQYF; CDR3 DNA: TGTGCCAGCAGTTTGATACAGACTTGGTCCTACGAGCAGTACTTC
V gene: TRBV7-2; clone size: .; J gene: TRBJ1-2; D gene: TRBD1; CDR3 protein: CASSPNRDRDYGYTF; CDR3 DNA: TGTGCCAGCAGCCCGAACCGGGACAGGGACTATGGCTACACCTTC
V gene: TRBV11-3; clone size: .; J gene: TRBJ2-2; D gene: .; CDR3 protein: CASSLDPRHTQNTGELFF; CDR3 DNA: TGTGCCAGCAGCTTAGATCCAAGGCACACTCAGAACACCGGGGAGCTGTTTTTT
V gene: TRBV5-6; clone size: .; J gene: TRBJ1-5; D gene: TRBD1; CDR3 protein: CASSLGQGVTPQHF; CDR3 DNA: TGTGCCAGCAGCTTAGGACAGGGTGTGACGCCCCAGCATTTT
V gene: TRBV6-1; clone size: .; J gene: TRBJ1-2; D gene: .; CDR3 protein: CASSEVGAGYYGYTF; CDR3 DNA: TGTGCCAGCAGTGAAGTTGGGGCGGGATACTATGGCTACACCTTC
V gene: TRBV28; clone size: .; J gene: TRBJ1-2; D gene: .; CDR3 protein: CASSSGNPNYGYTF; CDR3 DNA: TGTGCCAGCAGTTCAGGGAATCCTAACTATGGCTACACCTTC
V gene: TRBV6-5; clone size: .; J gene: TRBJ1-1; D gene: .; CDR3 protein: CASSLGNEAFF; CDR3 DNA: TGTGCCAGCAGTTTGGGGAATGAAGCTTTCTTT
V gene: TRBV2; clone size: .; J gene: TRBJ2-3; D gene: TRBD1; CDR3 protein: CASSEWGVRGQPDTQYF; CDR3 DNA: TGTGCCAGCAGTGAATGGGGGGTCAGGGGGCAGCCAGATACGCAGTATTTT
V gene: TRBV14; clone size: .; J gene: TRBJ2-1; D gene: TRBD2; CDR3 protein: CASSQVRRTRDDEQFF; CDR3 DNA: TGTGCCAGCAGCCAAGTTCGTCGGACTAGGGACGATGAGCAGTTCTTC
V gene: TRBV7-6; clone size: .; J gene: TRBJ2-1; D gene: TRBD2; CDR3 protein: CASSLVALAGGPVEQFF; CDR3 DNA: TGTGCCAGCAGCTTAGTTGCCCTAGCGGGAGGGCCGGTTGAGCAGTTCTTC
V gene: TRBV2; clone size: .; J gene: TRBJ2-7; D gene: .; CDR3 protein: CASATVGPMQYF; CDR3 DNA: TGTGCCAGTGCTACTGTCGGACCGATGCAGTACTTC
V gene: TRBV14; clone size: once; J gene: TRBJ2-2; D gene: .; CDR3 protein: CASSPDPFVTGELFF; CDR3 DNA: TGTGCCAGCAGCCCCGATCCCTTCGTCACCGGGGAGCTGTTTTTT
V gene: TRBV5-1; clone size: .; J gene: TRBJ1-1; D gene: TRBD1; CDR3 protein: CASSLTGTGGTEAFF; CDR3 DNA: TGCGCCAGCAGCCTGACAGGGACAGGGGGCACTGAAGCTTTCTTT
V gene: TRBV5-1; clone size: .; J gene: TRBJ2-7; D gene: .; CDR3 protein: CASSLWVNSYEQYF; CDR3 DNA: TGCGCCAGCAGCTTATGGGTCAACTCCTACGAGCAGTACTTC
V gene: TRBV7-3; clone size: .; J gene: TRBJ1-1; D gene: .; CDR3 protein: CASSPGAIGEAFF; CDR3 DNA: TGTGCCAGCAGCCCAGGGGCAATAGGTGAAGCTTTCTTT
V gene: TRBV27; clone size: .; J gene: TRBJ2-3; D gene: .; CDR3 protein: CASSFDRRTDTQYF; CDR3 DNA: TGTGCCAGCAGTTTTGACAGGCGCACAGATACGCAGTATTTT
V gene: TRBV14; clone size: .; J gene: TRBJ1-2; D gene: .; CDR3 protein: CASSQRIALRDNYGYTF; CDR3 DNA: TGTGCCAGCAGCCAACGGATCGCCCTAAGGGATAACTATGGCTACACCTTC
V gene: TRBV11-2; clone size: once; J gene: TRBJ2-3; D gene: .; CDR3 protein: CASSLDRSTDTQYF; CDR3 DNA: TGTGCCAGCAGCTTGGACAGATCCACAGATACGCAGTATTTT
V gene: TRBV7-9; clone size: .; J gene: TRBJ1-1; D gene: .; CDR3 protein: CASSPHEYTEAFF; CDR3 DNA: TGTGCCAGCAGCCCTCATGAATACACTGAAGCTTTCTTT
V gene: TRBV2; clone size: .; J gene: TRBJ2-1; D gene: .; CDR3 protein: CASAGALSSYNEQFF; CDR3 DNA: TGTGCCAGCGCAGGGGCCCTGAGCTCCTACAATGAGCAGTTCTTC
V gene: TRBV19; clone size: .; J gene: TRBJ1-1; D gene: TRBD1; CDR3 protein: CATRWDRVNTEAFF; CDR3 DNA: TGTGCCACTCGGTGGGACAGGGTGAACACTGAAGCTTTCTTT
V gene: TRBV18; clone size: .; J gene: TRBJ2-7; D gene: TRBD2; CDR3 protein: CASSPGTSGRPLF; CDR3 DNA: TGTGCCAGCTCACCTGGGACTAGCGGGAGGCCCCTCTTC
V gene: TRBV6-5; clone size: .; J gene: TRBJ1-3; D gene: .; CDR3 protein: CASSYSISGSGNTIYF; CDR3 DNA: TGTGCCAGCAGTTACTCGATCAGCGGCTCTGGAAACACCATATATTTT
V gene: TRBV7-3; clone size: .; J gene: TRBJ2-1; D gene: TRBD2; CDR3 protein: CASSSLAGVYNEQFF; CDR3 DNA: TGTGCCAGCAGCTCACTGGCGGGGGTCTACAATGAGCAGTTCTTC
V gene: TRBV5-1; clone size: .; J gene: TRBJ2-3; D gene: TRBD1; CDR3 protein: CASRTTGWADTQYF; CDR3 DNA: TGCGCCAGCAGGACGACAGGGTGGGCAGATACGCAGTATTTT
V gene: TRBV29-1; clone size: .; J gene: TRBJ1-1; D gene: TRBD1; CDR3 protein: CSVVEDRYTEAFF; CDR3 DNA: TGCAGCGTTGTCGAGGACAGGTACACTGAAGCTTTCTTT
V gene: TRBV6-5; clone size: .; J gene: TRBJ2-7; D gene: TRBD2; CDR3 protein: CASTGRLAGVKYF; CDR3 DNA: TGTGCCAGTACGGGGAGACTAGCGGGAGTGAAGTACTTC
V gene: TRBV4-1; clone size: .; J gene: TRBJ1-4; D gene: .; CDR3 protein: CASSQGPTNEKLFF; CDR3 DNA: TGCGCCAGCAGCCAAGGTCCAACTAATGAAAAACTGTTTTTT
V gene: TRBV11-3; clone size: .; J gene: TRBJ2-3; D gene: .; CDR3 protein: CASSFKGTDTQYF; CDR3 DNA: TGTGCCAGCAGCTTTAAGGGAACAGATACGCAGTATTTT
V gene: TRBV7-9; clone size: .; J gene: TRBJ2-3; D gene: TRBD2; CDR3 protein: CASSLGLAVDTQYF; CDR3 DNA: TGTGCCAGCAGCTTGGGACTAGCGGTAGATACGCAGTATTTT
V gene: TRBV21-1; clone size: .; J gene: TRBJ1-5; D gene: .; CDR3 protein: CASSSPPGWGNQPQHF; CDR3 DNA: TGTGCCAGCAGCAGCCCCCCCGGTTGGGGCAATCAGCCCCAGCATTTT
V gene: TRBV5-1; clone size: .; J gene: TRBJ1-2; D gene: .; CDR3 protein: CASSASRGDYGYTF; CDR3 DNA: TGCGCCAGCAGCGCCTCGAGGGGGGACTATGGCTACACCTTC
V gene: TRBV5-1; clone size: .; J gene: TRBJ2-3; D gene: TRBD2; CDR3 protein: CASSFGRGGRPDTQYF; CDR3 DNA: TGCGCCAGCAGCTTTGGCCGGGGCGGGAGGCCCGATACGCAGTATTTT
V gene: TRBV5-1; clone size: once; J gene: TRBJ2-1; D gene: TRBD2; CDR3 protein: CASRPPGLANNEQFF; CDR3 DNA: TGCGCCAGCAGGCCTCCGGGACTAGCTAACAATGAGCAGTTCTTC
V gene: TRBV6-4; clone size: .; J gene: TRBJ2-3; D gene: .; CDR3 protein: CASSDSASPQYF; CDR3 DNA: TGTGCCAGCAGTGACTCTGCGTCCCCGCAGTATTTT
V gene: TRBV18; clone size: .; J gene: TRBJ2-1; D gene: .; CDR3 protein: CASSSDNEQFF; CDR3 DNA: TGTGCCAGCTCATCCGACAATGAGCAGTTCTTC
V gene: TRBV5-1; clone size: .; J gene: TRBJ2-3; D gene: TRBD2; CDR3 protein: CASSLGFVAGAGDTQYF; CDR3 DNA: TGCGCCAGCAGCTTGGGCTTTGTTGCGGGAGCGGGAGATACGCAGTATTTT
V gene: TRBV2; clone size: .; J gene: TRBJ2-7; D gene: TRBD1; CDR3 protein: CASSGTGHYEQYF; CDR3 DNA: TGTGCCAGCAGCGGGACAGGGCACTACGAGCAGTACTTC
V gene: TRBV7-2; clone size: .; J gene: TRBJ1-1; D gene: .; CDR3 protein: CASSLAGATEAFF; CDR3 DNA: TGTGCCAGCAGCTTAGCAGGGGCCACTGAAGCTTTCTTT
V gene: TRBV18; clone size: .; J gene: TRBJ2-2; D gene: .; CDR3 protein: CASSPQEGLFTGELFF; CDR3 DNA: TGTGCCAGCTCACCACAGGAGGGCCTCTTCACCGGGGAGCTGTTTTTT